The 21 T cell receptor beta chains below all came from one sample that was sequenced in a study of neoadjuvant anti-PD-1 for oral cavity cancer. Method: immunoSEQ multiplex PCR; TCRdb's copy keeps in-frame clones and lacks some. Altogether 10,000 to 15,000 clones are present, around 58% being singletons, with the ten largest covering approximately 12%. Material: tumor tissue, obtained before nivolumab (anti-PD-1) treatment. Every receptor here comes from a person aged 35-79 years with oral cavity squamous cell carcinoma.

The table lists this clone with a count of one. As DNA, the CDR3 is TGTGCCAGCAGTGAAGGCGTGACAGTTTCTGGGGCCAACGTCCTGACTTTC. Translating gives CASSEGVTVSGANVLTF. The chain joins TRBV6-1 to TRBJ2-6, with D perhaps TRBD1 (5 bases). Trimming stripped 1 base from V and 1 base from J, with 11 bases between. The CDR3 runs 17 residues. The V gene's germline CDR1 is MNHNS and CDR2 SASEGT.

The gene calls are TRBV5-4 and TRBJ2-7; D is perhaps TRBD1 (5 bases). CDR3 length: 14 residues. The germline V gene has CDR1 SGHNT and CDR2 YYREEE (reference sequence). V dropped 1 base and J dropped 0 bases, with 8 bases sitting between them. DNA for the CDR3: TGTGCCAGCAGCTTGCGCCAGGGCTCCTACGAGCAGTACTTC. Residues: CASSLRQGSYEQYF.

Here the CDR3 reads CASSRGGSRVWTEETQYF. The CDR3, as DNA: TGTGCCAGCAGCCGAGGGGGGTCTCGGGTGTGGACAGAAGAGACCCAGTACTTC. The V call is TRBV7-8, the J call TRBJ2-5; D tentatively fits TRBD1 or TRBD2 (6 bases each). The CDR3 is made up of 18 amino acids. From germline, CDR1 is SGHVS and CDR2 FQNEAQ. V lost 5 bases, J lost 3 bases, and 25 bases lay in between.

This clone was seen a few times. The chain is built from TRBV19 and TRBJ2-2; D may be TRBD1 (6 bases). This CDR3 is built from 16 residues. The germline CDR1 and CDR2 sequences are LNHDA and SQIVND (reference sequence). V was clipped by 3 bases and J by 1 base, with 12 bases between them. Here the CDR3 reads CASSISQGRNTGELFF. The DNA of the CDR3 is TGTGCCAGTAGTATCTCCCAGGGGAGGAACACCGGGGAGCTGTTTTTT.

The chain is built from TRBV5-8 and TRBJ2-1; 11 bases map to TRBD2. Germline values: CDR1 SGHTS, CDR2 YDEGEE. The CDR3 has 17 residues. The V segment lost 4 bases and the J segment 9 bases; nucleotides outside the gene matches: 15. Here the CDR3 DNA reads TGTGCCAGCAGCCCGCCCTTGGCTAGCGGGAGGCGAGGTGAGCAGTTCTTC. Its translation is CASSPPLASGRRGEQFF.

This chain links TRBV10-3 with TRBJ1-1; D is unclear. The CDR3 is 13 residues long. From germline, CDR1 is ENHRY and CDR2 SYGVKD. V dropped 2 bases and J dropped 1 base, with 5 bases sitting between them. This CDR3 reads CAISETPNTEAFF. CDR3 bases: TGTGCCATCAGTGAGACACCGAACACTGAAGCTTTCTTT.

V usage is TRBV28 and J usage is TRBJ2-5; the D call may be TRBD1 or TRBD2 (5 bases each). V was pared by 4 bases and J by 5 bases, with 8 bases between. CDR1 MDHEN and CDR2 SYDVKM come from the germline V gene. The CDR3 is 12 residues long. CDR3 loop: CASSWDRETQYF. The CDR3 DNA sequence: TGTGCCAGCAGTTGGGACCGGGAGACCCAGTACTTC.

This clone has more than one count but fewer than ten. The gene calls are TRBV7-8 and TRBJ1-5, with D uncertain. Looked up from germline, CDR1 is SGHVS and CDR2 is FQNEAQ. The CDR3 contains 14 residues. Trimming shortened V by 5 bases and J by 1 base, and 9 bases separated the two germline ends. The chain's CDR3 is CASSGRASNQPQHF. The CDR3 DNA reads as TGTGCCAGCAGCGGTCGGGCAAGCAATCAGCCCCAGCATTTT.

The chain is built from TRBV7-8 and TRBJ1-1; no reliable D call. Germline assignment: CDR1 SGHVS and CDR2 FQNEAQ. V lost 5 bases to trimming and J lost 8 bases, with 9 bases between them. The CDR3 loop spans 11 amino acids. In DNA form, the CDR3 reads TGTGCCAGCAGCCATTCACGGGAAGCTTTCTTT. Translated: CASSHSREAFF.

This clone appeared a few times. CDR3 in amino acids: CASSWTGGNQPQHF. CDR3 nucleotide sequence: TGTGCCAGCAGTTGGACAGGGGGCAATCAGCCCCAGCATTTT. V is TRBV27 and J is TRBJ1-5; 9 bases line up with TRBD1. In germline, CDR1 is MNHEY, CDR2 SMNVEV (reference sequence). This CDR3 has 14 residues. Trimming at V came to 4 bases and at J to 2 bases, leaving 0 bases not matched to a gene.

The chain has TRBV5-6 and TRBJ1-2; D call uncertain. CDR1 and CDR2 from the germline V gene are SGHDT and YYEEEE. Trimming pared 1 base from V and 3 bases from J, leaving 10 bases between. The CDR3 contains 14 residues. The CDR3 protein is CASSLIDNDYGYTF. DNA for the CDR3: TGTGCCAGCAGCTTGATCGACAATGACTATGGCTACACCTTC.

The chain links TRBV18 to TRBJ1-3, with unresolved D. This CDR3 region has 14 residues. Germline lookup yields CDR1 KGHSH and CDR2 LQKENI. Trimming left V 3 bases short and J 0 bases short, with 6 bases between. CDR3 protein: CASSPQNSGNTIYF. The DNA for the CDR3 is TGTGCCAGCTCACCTCAGAACTCTGGAAACACCATATATTTT.

In its sample, this clone is large (0.1 to 1%). The chain carries TRBV10-3 and TRBJ2-1; the match to TRBD1 covers 9 bases. V shed 6 bases and J 4 bases; nucleotides not matched to a gene: 4. Per the germline V gene, CDR1 is ENHRY and CDR2 is SYGVKD. The CDR3 sequence is 14 residues long. The CDR3 DNA is TGTGCCATCAGACCGGGACAGGGTTACAATGAGCAGTTCTTC. Translating it yields CAIRPGQGYNEQFF.

Sample share makes this clone medium-sized. The chain recombines TRBV6-1 with TRBJ2-7; D uncertain. This CDR3 is 14 amino acids long. Germline CDR1 is MNHNS and CDR2 is SASEGT. V lost 2 bases and J lost 4, with 12 bases in between. The CDR3 spells CASSELWGTYEQYF. CDR3 nucleotide sequence: TGTGCCAGCAGTGAACTGTGGGGAACATACGAGCAGTACTTC.

This clone has more than one count but fewer than ten. This chain connects TRBV10-3 to TRBJ1-3; no definite D call. The V gene lost 2 bases and the J gene lost 1 base, with 6 bases spanning the gap. The germline gives CDR1 ENHRY, CDR2 SYGVKD. CDR3 length: 14 residues. The CDR3 region has the DNA TGTGCCATCAGTGAGACTCCATCTGGAAACACCATATATTTT. It is translated as CAISETPSGNTIYF.

CDR3 in amino acids: CASCPDRDGNYGYTF. The CDR3 DNA reads TGTGCCAGCTGCCCCGACAGGGACGGTAACTATGGCTACACCTTC. The chain uses TRBV2 and TRBJ1-2; TRBD1 matches 7 bases. The V and J ends lost 8 bases and 1 base, in that order; junction bases with no gene match: 10. Germline V gene data show CDR1 as SNHLY and CDR2 as FYNNEI. This CDR3 contains 15 residues.

In its sample, this clone was seen a few times. The chain combines TRBV2 with TRBJ2-7; TRBD2 matches 8 bases. The CDR3 loop spans 14 amino acids. Trimming removed 10 bases from V and 4 bases from J; junction bases left unmatched: 12. The germline CDR1 and CDR2 sequences are SNHLY and FYNNEI. CDR3 in amino acids: CATNLAGGSYEQYF. CDR3 coding DNA: TGTGCCACCAACTTGGCGGGAGGTTCTTACGAGCAGTACTTC.

This rearrangement joins TRBV29-1 to TRBJ2-1, with 11 bases fitting TRBD1. The CDR3 has 18 residues. Per the germline V gene, CDR1 is SQVTM and CDR2 is ANQGSEA. Trimming took 4 bases from V and 5 from J; bases not matched to a gene: 16. In nucleotides, the CDR3 is TGCAGCGTTGCCCGGACAGGGGGCGATCTGGGAATACACAATGAGCAGTTCTTC. Amino acid sequence: CSVARTGGDLGIHNEQFF.

The rearrangement links TRBV2 to TRBJ2-1, with 12 bases identical to TRBD2. In germline, CDR1 is SNHLY, CDR2 FYNNEI. Losses at the gene ends were 6 bases for V and 9 bases for J; bases not matched to a gene: 9. This CDR3 has 15 amino acids. CDR3 sequence: CASRGASGRAGEQFF. Here the CDR3 DNA reads TGTGCCAGCAGGGGGGCTAGCGGGAGGGCCGGTGAGCAGTTCTTC.

The rearrangement links TRBV11-2 to TRBJ2-1; possibly TRBD2 for D (5 bases). CDR1 and CDR2 (germline): SGHAT, FQNNGV. V shed 3 bases and J shed 4 bases, with 13 bases lying between them. The CDR3 is 15 amino acids. CDR3 nucleotides: TGTGCCAGCAGCTTTACGCGGGTAACATACAATGAGCAGTTCTTC. Its protein product is CASSFTRVTYNEQFF.

This clone has a single count. The chain couples TRBV7-2 to TRBJ2-2, with TRBD1 as a possible D gene (6 bases). Trimming pared 5 bases from V and 3 bases from J, leaving 10 bases between. The CDR3 runs to 14 residues. The germline gives CDR1 SGHTA, CDR2 FQGNSA. The CDR3 is CASSGTFYTGELFF. CDR3 nucleotide sequence: TGTGCCAGCAGCGGGACATTTTACACCGGGGAGCTGTTTTTT.